The 21 T cell receptor beta chains reported below all come from one sample, sequenced in a study of T cell repertoires in ileal Crohn's disease. The time point was: neoterminal ileum biopsy at postoperative endoscopy, about 6 months after surgery. Profiling relied on immunoSEQ multiplex PCR, and the TCRdb table lists in-frame clones only, not all of them. The sample has about 10,000 clones; about 80% are singletons. Source material: ileal tissue. The receptors shown here come from an adult with Crohn's disease.

This clone was picked up a small number of times. The chain uses TRBV18 and TRBJ2-7, with D possibly being TRBD2 (5 bases). Trimming took off 5 bases at V and 1 base at J, with 9 bases between the two ends. Germline loops: CDR1 KGHSH, CDR2 LQKENI. CDR3 length: 13 amino acids. The CDR3 loop is CASSAGLSYEQYF. DNA for the CDR3: TGTGCCAGCTCAGCTGGACTGTCCTACGAGCAGTACTTC.

This chain links TRBV9 with TRBJ1-1, with 12 nucleotides matching TRBD1. The CDR3 consists of 17 residues. The J segment lost 0 bases and the V segment lost 0 bases, leaving 3 bases of the junction unmatched. Germline lookup yields CDR1 SGDLS and CDR2 YYNGEE. This chain's CDR3 is CASSVAGTGGLNTEAFF. DNA of the CDR3: TGTGCCAGCAGCGTAGCCGGGACAGGGGGCTTGAACACTGAAGCTTTCTTT.

The chain carries TRBV7-6 and TRBJ1-5; TRBD1 aligns across 7 bases. Germline lookup yields CDR1 SGHVS and CDR2 FNYEAQ. This CDR3 region has 15 residues. Trimming cost V 5 bases and J 3 bases; bases outside gene matches: 7. CDR3 sequence: CASSPGTALNQPQHF. The DNA for the CDR3 is TGTGCCAGCAGCCCTGGGACAGCACTCAATCAGCCCCAGCATTTT.

V and J are TRBV7-2 and TRBJ1-2; 9 bases line up with TRBD1. V was pared by 3 bases and J by 5 bases, with 4 bases of the junction left unmatched. Germline lookup yields CDR1 SGHTA and CDR2 FQGNSA. There are 14 residues in the CDR3. Written as DNA, the CDR3 is TGTGCCAGCAGCTTGACAGGGGGGGCGTATGGCTACACCTTC. Its translation: CASSLTGGAYGYTF.

This clone was detected only once. The V gene is TRBV19, the J gene TRBJ2-2; 7 positions agree with TRBD2. CDR3 length equals 15 residues. The junction had 9 bases not matched to a gene; V was cut back by 6 bases and J by 5 bases. Germline values: CDR1 LNHDA, CDR2 SQIVND (reference sequence). CDR3 sequence: CASRPTGTMTGELFF. DNA of the CDR3: TGTGCCAGTAGGCCTACCGGGACTATGACCGGGGAGCTGTTTTTT.

A single count supports this clone. The V gene is TRBV5-4, the J gene TRBJ2-2, with D possibly being TRBD2 (5 bases). The V gene lost 5 bases and the J gene lost 2 bases, with 13 bases spanning the gap. Germline V gene data show CDR1 as SGHNT and CDR2 as YYREEE (reference sequence). This CDR3 spans 15 amino acids. CDR3 coding DNA: TGTGCCAGCAGTTGGACTTCTATAAACACCGGGGAGCTGTTTTTT. It encodes CASSWTSINTGELFF.

V usage is TRBV2 and J usage is TRBJ2-7; the D gene is possibly TRBD1 (6 bases). CDR1 and CDR2 (germline): SNHLY, FYNNEI. Deletions cut 3 bases from V and 7 bases from J, with 16 bases between. The CDR3 consists of 14 residues. CDR3 DNA sequence: TGTGCCAGCAGTGACGGGCAGGGGTCCAGGGAGCAGTACTTC. It is translated as CASSDGQGSREQYF.

The chain joins TRBV27 to TRBJ2-3; D gene ambiguous. This CDR3 has 16 residues. V was pared by 0 bases and J by 0 bases, with 10 bases between. CDR1 MNHEY and CDR2 SMNVEV come from the germline V gene (reference sequence). The CDR3, as DNA: TGTGCCAGCAGTTTATCAGCACCCGTTAGCACAGATACGCAGTATTTT. It specifies CASSLSAPVSTDTQYF.

This clone came up once. The chain recombines TRBV6-1 with TRBJ1-1; TRBD1 might be the D (5 bases). The germline CDR1 and CDR2 sequences are MNHNS and SASEGT. The V end was cut by 1 base, the J end by 1 base, with 10 bases between. The CDR3 covers 15 residues. This CDR3 is CASSEGGRPNTEAFF. Written as DNA, the CDR3 is TGTGCCAGCAGTGAAGGGGGCCGACCGAACACTGAAGCTTTCTTT.

This clone was seen a handful of times. The V gene is TRBV28, the J gene TRBJ2-4; 7 bases are a match to TRBD1. CDR1 and CDR2 (germline): MDHEN, SYDVKM. Trimming removed 7 bases from V and 0 bases from J; junction bases left unmatched: 9. The CDR3 covers 16 residues. The CDR3 is CASTTGTVLAKNIQYF. CDR3 in DNA: TGTGCCAGCACCACGGGGACAGTCCTAGCCAAAAACATTCAGTACTTC.

The chain recombines TRBV5-5 with TRBJ1-2; TRBD1 might be the D (5 bases). Germline values: CDR1 SGHKS, CDR2 YYEKEE (reference sequence). V lost 1 base, J lost 4 bases, and 17 bases lay in between. The CDR3 is made up of 16 amino acids. The CDR3 reads CASSLFRDFSSYGYTF. The CDR3 DNA reads TGTGCCAGCAGCTTGTTCCGGGACTTTTCCTCCTATGGCTACACCTTC.

The chain uses TRBV30 and TRBJ2-5; D uncertain. The CDR3 contains 14 residues. Germline CDR1 reads GTSNPN; CDR2 reads SVGIG (reference sequence). Trimming took 1 base from V and 5 from J, leaving 14 bases between them. CDR3 in amino acids: CAWSGFIGRETQYF. CDR3 nucleotide sequence: TGTGCCTGGAGTGGTTTCATTGGTCGGGAGACCCAGTACTTC.

This chain connects TRBV6-1 to TRBJ1-6; D is perhaps TRBD1 (5 bases). The V end was cut by 3 bases, the J end by 8 bases, with 8 bases between. The germline V gene has CDR1 MNHNS and CDR2 SASEGT. CDR3 length: 13 amino acids. CDR3 bases: TGTGCCAGCAGTGACAGGGATGATTCACCCCTCCACTTT. It codes for CASSDRDDSPLHF.

This clone occurred a few times. V and J are TRBV2 and TRBJ2-3; possible D gene TRBD2, 7 bases. This CDR3 has 14 amino acids. Germline loops: CDR1 SNHLY, CDR2 FYNNEI. Trimming left V 6 bases short and J 6 bases short, with 16 bases between. As DNA, the CDR3 is TGTGCCAGCAGCGGTTCGGGGGGCGGGGATACGCAGTATTTT. This translates into CASSGSGGGDTQYF.

The V and J genes are TRBV4-1 and TRBJ2-7, with TRBD2 identical over 11 bases. Germline V gene sequence: CDR1 MGHRA, CDR2 YSYEKL. Trimming at V came to 3 bases and at J to 3 bases, leaving 4 bases not matched to a gene. The CDR3 covers 15 residues. DNA of the CDR3: TGCGCCAGCAGCCAGACTAGCGGGGATCTCTACGAGCAGTACTTC. Protein: CASSQTSGDLYEQYF.

The chain couples TRBV19 to TRBJ1-4, with D perhaps TRBD1 (5 bases). V was pared by 2 bases and J by 0 bases, with 19 bases between. The CDR3 has 19 residues. CDR1 LNHDA and CDR2 SQIVND come from the germline V gene (reference sequence). CDR3 DNA sequence: TGTGCCAGTAGTATAACACCCGGGGCCGGGACTGCAACTAATGAAAAACTGTTTTTT. It specifies CASSITPGAGTATNEKLFF.

V gene TRBV19 combines with J gene TRBJ1-5; D remains unclear. CDR1 is LNHDA and CDR2 is SQIVND in the germline V gene (reference sequence). The V end lost 3 bases, the J end lost 6 bases, and 12 bases lay between the germline ends. CDR3 length: 14 amino acids. DNA for the CDR3: TGTGCCAGTAGTATCCGTCAGGAGGGTCAGCCCCAGCATTTT. Amino acid sequence: CASSIRQEGQPQHF.

The chain is built from TRBV7-2 and TRBJ1-5; D not resolved. The CDR3 sequence is 15 residues long. V lost 3 bases, J lost 3 bases, and 12 bases lay in between. The V gene's germline CDR1 is SGHTA and CDR2 FQGNSA. The CDR3 here is CASSFDNQVNQPQHF. Written as DNA, the CDR3 is TGTGCCAGCAGCTTCGACAATCAGGTCAATCAGCCCCAGCATTTT.

This chain connects TRBV28 to TRBJ2-5, with TRBD2 identical over 8 bases. The length of the CDR3 is 15 residues. Germline loops: CDR1 MDHEN, CDR2 SYDVKM. V trimming: 6 bases; J trimming: 5 bases; junction bases outside the gene matches: 11. The CDR3 DNA is TGTGCCAGCAGAACTAGCGGCGGGAGGACCGAGACCCAGTACTTC. Amino acids: CASRTSGGRTETQYF.

Of note for this clone: Different DNA sequences within this sample yield the same CDR3. CDR3 sequence: CASSLLAGANYNEQFF. The CDR3 DNA is TGCGCCAGCAGCCTACTAGCGGGGGCCAATTACAATGAGCAGTTCTTC. The chain is built from TRBV4-1 and TRBJ2-1; 11 bases are a match to TRBD2. The CDR3 has 16 amino acids. Germline loops: CDR1 MGHRA, CDR2 YSYEKL. V gave up 4 bases and J gave up 4 bases; unmatched junction bases: 6.

V and J are TRBV28 and TRBJ2-6, with TRBD1 identical over 10 bases. V gave up 6 bases and J gave up 2 bases; unmatched junction bases: 7. The CDR3 spans 17 residues. Germline CDR1 is MDHEN and CDR2 is SYDVKM. The CDR3 protein is CASRTGTGAAGANVLTF. CDR3 nucleotides: TGTGCCAGCAGGACCGGGACAGGGGCTGCTGGGGCCAACGTCCTGACTTTC.